These 18 T cell receptor beta chains originate from one sample sequenced in a study of technical replicates of blood from a handful of donors (dated by TCRdb to about 2017). Library construction relied on the immunoSEQ multiplex PCR assay. Held by TCRdb, this immuneACCESS table contains in-frame sequences only and omits some clones. Under half of the omission traces to an unresolved V gene where checked; the cause of the rest is unknown. This sample lists some 80,000 clones; 96% were detected once. Clones ranked in the top ten supply around 0.31% of the sample. The material sequenced was T cells isolated from PBMCs. The receptors shown here come from a human donor in good health.

The chain carries TRBV19 and TRBJ1-3; D gene uncertain. The CDR3 covers 11 residues. CDR1 is LNHDA and CDR2 is SQIVND in the germline V gene (reference sequence). In nucleotides, the CDR3 is TGTGGGTCGGGCTCTGGAAACACCATATATTTT. Translating it yields CGSGSGNTIYF.

V usage is TRBV7-8 and J usage is TRBJ2-1, with D possibly matching TRBD1 (5 bases). The CDR3 has 17 residues. Germline-derived CDR1 and CDR2 are SGHVS and FQNEAQ. The ends were cut back, 1 base at V and 4 bases at J, with 17 bases in the middle. The CDR3 is CASSLEGLAAYYNEQFF. CDR3 nucleotide sequence: TGTGCCAGCAGCTTAGAGGGGTTGGCGGCATATTACAATGAGCAGTTCTTC.

The chain has TRBV4-2 and TRBJ1-1; TRBD1 aligns across 9 bases. The J segment lost 6 bases and the V segment lost 1 base, leaving 9 bases of the junction unmatched. The germline V gene encodes CDR1 LGHNA and CDR2 YNFKEQ. There are 16 residues in the CDR3. The CDR3 nucleotides are TGTGCCAGCAGCCAAGTTTTCACAGGGGGCGCCTCTGAAGCTTTCTTT. Residues: CASSQVFTGGASEAFF.

The genes are TRBV27 and TRBJ2-7, with 7 nucleotides matching TRBD1. The CDR3 loop spans 13 amino acids. Germline CDR1 and CDR2: MNHEY and SMNVEV (reference sequence). Trimming removed 5 bases from V and 2 bases from J; junction bases left unmatched: 3. This CDR3 is CASSLTGAYEQYF. In DNA, the CDR3 is TGTGCCAGCAGTCTCACAGGGGCCTACGAGCAGTACTTC.

The V gene is TRBV2, the J gene TRBJ1-1, with D possibly being TRBD1 (5 bases). Germline lookup yields CDR1 SNHLY and CDR2 FYNNEI. V lost 5 bases, J lost 1 base, and 8 bases lay in between. There are 13 residues in the CDR3. The CDR3 loop reads CASSPQGNTEAFF. CDR3 bases: TGTGCCAGCAGTCCGCAGGGGAACACTGAAGCTTTCTTT.

Comments on this clone: Other nucleotide sequences from this sample produce the same CDR3. This chain uses TRBV30 with TRBJ2-7, with TRBD1 identical over 12 bases. The CDR3 has 15 amino acids. Per germline, CDR1 GTSNPN and CDR2 SVGIG (reference sequence). The junction had 4 bases not matched to a gene; V was cut back by 0 bases and J by 4 bases. CDR3 residues: CAWSVGQGALYEQYF. The CDR3, as DNA: TGTGCCTGGAGTGTGGGACAGGGGGCTTTATACGAGCAGTACTTC.

This clone appeared a single time. V and J are TRBV19 and TRBJ2-5, with 10 bases lining up with TRBD1. Looked up from germline, CDR1 is LNHDA and CDR2 is SQIVND (reference sequence). The ends lost 8 bases at V and 5 bases at J; junction bases unmatched: 5. The CDR3 is 13 residues long. CDR3 sequence: CASGGQGIETQYF. The CDR3 nucleotides read TGTGCCAGTGGGGGACAGGGGATCGAGACCCAGTACTTC.

The chain couples TRBV7-3 to TRBJ2-2; D may be TRBD1 (5 bases). CDR3 length equals 17 residues. Trimming took off 5 bases at V and 0 bases at J, with 16 bases between the two ends. Germline CDR1 is SGHTA and CDR2 is FQGTGA. The CDR3 is CASSGQGWFANTGELFF. CDR3 in DNA: TGTGCCAGCAGCGGGCAGGGTTGGTTCGCGAACACCGGGGAGCTGTTTTTT.

V is TRBV4-1 and J is TRBJ1-5, with 7 bases aligning to TRBD1. This CDR3 comprises 15 residues. Trimming cost V 2 bases and J 1 base; bases outside gene matches: 2. Germline V gene lookup returns CDR1 MGHRA and CDR2 YSYEKL. In DNA, the CDR3 is TGCGCCAGCAGCCAACAACAGGGGAGCAATCAGCCCCAGCATTTT. Translation: CASSQQQGSNQPQHF.

The V gene is TRBV7-3, the J gene TRBJ2-1, with 11 bases aligning to TRBD2. Losses at the gene ends were 5 bases for V and 6 bases for J; bases not matched to a gene: 6. Germline CDR1 SGHTA, CDR2 FQGTGA. The CDR3 is 15 amino acids. For the CDR3, the DNA is TGTGCCAGCAGCCCTGGGACTAGCGGCTCCAATGAGCAGTTCTTC. Amino acids: CASSPGTSGSNEQFF.

The chain carries TRBV7-8 and TRBJ2-3, with 15 bases identical to TRBD2. Germline V gives CDR1 SGHVS, CDR2 FQNEAQ. CDR3 length: 15 residues. The V segment lost 3 bases and the J segment 5 bases; nucleotides outside the gene matches: 0. CDR3 residues: CASSLGLAGGDTQYF. In DNA form, the CDR3 reads TGTGCCAGCAGCTTGGGACTAGCGGGAGGAGATACGCAGTATTTT.

The chain joins TRBV11-2 to TRBJ2-1, with 10 bases matching TRBD1. V gave up 1 base and J gave up 2 bases; unmatched junction bases: 5. Germline CDR1 SGHAT, CDR2 FQNNGV. The CDR3 extends over 17 amino acids. The CDR3 loop reads CASSLGTGGRAYNEQFF. The CDR3 coding sequence is TGTGCCAGCAGCTTAGGGACAGGGGGACGTGCCTACAATGAGCAGTTCTTC.

This chain connects TRBV13 to TRBJ1-2; D is perhaps TRBD1 (5 bases). From germline, CDR1 is PRHDT and CDR2 FYEKMQ (reference sequence). The CDR3 consists of 11 residues. V was cut by 5 bases and J by 7 bases, with 8 bases left in between. CDR3 sequence: CASSLQAGYTF. The CDR3 coding sequence is TGTGCCAGCAGCCTACAGGCTGGCTACACCTTC.

The chain is built from TRBV29-1 and TRBJ2-2, with 7 bases fitting TRBD1. The CDR3 runs to 15 residues. CDR1 is SQVTM and CDR2 is ANQGSEA in the germline V gene. V shed 0 bases and J 5 bases; nucleotides not matched to a gene: 6. The CDR3 region is CSVEDRTGRTGELFF. CDR3 nucleotide sequence: TGCAGCGTTGAAGATAGGACAGGACGAACCGGGGAGCTGTTTTTT.

This sequence joins TRBV21-1 and TRBJ2-3; the DNA was not used to check the table's D call, TRBD2. TRBV21-1 is shown as a pseudogene. The CDR3 runs 15 residues. The CDR3 protein is CASSKGFGRTDTQYF. CDR3 bases: TGTGCCAGCAGCAAAGGGTTCGGGAGGACAGATACGCAGTATTTT.

The rearrangement joins TRBV7-9 to TRBJ1-2, with D possibly TRBD1 on 6 matching bases. The CDR3 extends over 12 amino acids. Germline CDR1 SEHNR, CDR2 FQNEAQ (reference sequence). Trimming stripped 1 base from V and 6 bases from J, with 6 bases between. CDR3: CASSLDRDGYTF. The CDR3 coding sequence is TGTGCCAGCAGCTTAGACAGGGATGGCTACACCTTC.

The V gene is TRBV7-6, the J gene TRBJ2-7; 10 positions agree with TRBD2. This CDR3 is built from 15 residues. Germline-derived CDR1 and CDR2 are SGHVS and FNYEAQ. The J segment lost 1 base and the V segment lost 1 base, leaving 1 base of the junction unmatched. In nucleotides, the CDR3 is TGTGCCAGCAGCTTAGAAGCGGGAGGGTCCTACGAGCAGTACTTC. It yields the protein CASSLEAGGSYEQYF.

V usage is TRBV7-9 and J usage is TRBJ1-1; the D is unclear. Germline V CDR1 and CDR2: SEHNR, FQNEAQ (reference sequence). The CDR3 sequence is 12 residues long. The V and J ends lost 8 bases and 1 base respectively, with 8 bases between them. The DNA of the CDR3 is TGTGCCAGCGGTCGGGGGAACACTGAAGCTTTCTTT. It yields the protein CASGRGNTEAFF.